This entry describes one TCR beta chain. As yet, its antigen is unknown. The time point is: persistent/refractory GD, antithyroid drugs over 5 years with positive TRAb. With RNA extracted from PBMCs as input, the TCR library was made. The sample comes from a study of regulatory T cells in long-lasting Graves disease. This CDR3 region has 14 residues. The V end was cut by 3 bases, the J end by 0 bases, with 10 bases between. Per germline, CDR1 SGHDT and CDR2 YYEEEE. Regarding the study as a whole: Persistent disease was associated with favored TRBV28 usage and with favored use of TRBJ1-2 and TRBJ2-5. Persistent Graves' cases showed lower TCR diversity than newly diagnosed cases.

Researchers made TCR beta libraries by using iRepertoire HTBI primers and running Arm-PCR on CDR3 regions. MiXCR, applied by TCRdb to the multiplex PCR reads, yields one record per CDR3 protein. This sample yields some 340,000 distinct CDR3 sequences, of which roughly 20% are seen a single time; around 30% belongs to the top ten. The source of this sequence is a woman aged 40-49 years with Graves disease. The sequenced sample was peripheral blood mononuclear cells (PBMCs), obtained when the disease was refractory, from a patient treated with antithyroid drugs. V is TRBV5-6 and J is TRBJ2-7; D is possibly TRBD1 (5 bases). CDR3 protein: CASSWTRFSYEQYF. The CDR3 DNA reads as TGTGCCAGCAGCTGGACACGTTTCTCCTACGAGCAGTACTTC.